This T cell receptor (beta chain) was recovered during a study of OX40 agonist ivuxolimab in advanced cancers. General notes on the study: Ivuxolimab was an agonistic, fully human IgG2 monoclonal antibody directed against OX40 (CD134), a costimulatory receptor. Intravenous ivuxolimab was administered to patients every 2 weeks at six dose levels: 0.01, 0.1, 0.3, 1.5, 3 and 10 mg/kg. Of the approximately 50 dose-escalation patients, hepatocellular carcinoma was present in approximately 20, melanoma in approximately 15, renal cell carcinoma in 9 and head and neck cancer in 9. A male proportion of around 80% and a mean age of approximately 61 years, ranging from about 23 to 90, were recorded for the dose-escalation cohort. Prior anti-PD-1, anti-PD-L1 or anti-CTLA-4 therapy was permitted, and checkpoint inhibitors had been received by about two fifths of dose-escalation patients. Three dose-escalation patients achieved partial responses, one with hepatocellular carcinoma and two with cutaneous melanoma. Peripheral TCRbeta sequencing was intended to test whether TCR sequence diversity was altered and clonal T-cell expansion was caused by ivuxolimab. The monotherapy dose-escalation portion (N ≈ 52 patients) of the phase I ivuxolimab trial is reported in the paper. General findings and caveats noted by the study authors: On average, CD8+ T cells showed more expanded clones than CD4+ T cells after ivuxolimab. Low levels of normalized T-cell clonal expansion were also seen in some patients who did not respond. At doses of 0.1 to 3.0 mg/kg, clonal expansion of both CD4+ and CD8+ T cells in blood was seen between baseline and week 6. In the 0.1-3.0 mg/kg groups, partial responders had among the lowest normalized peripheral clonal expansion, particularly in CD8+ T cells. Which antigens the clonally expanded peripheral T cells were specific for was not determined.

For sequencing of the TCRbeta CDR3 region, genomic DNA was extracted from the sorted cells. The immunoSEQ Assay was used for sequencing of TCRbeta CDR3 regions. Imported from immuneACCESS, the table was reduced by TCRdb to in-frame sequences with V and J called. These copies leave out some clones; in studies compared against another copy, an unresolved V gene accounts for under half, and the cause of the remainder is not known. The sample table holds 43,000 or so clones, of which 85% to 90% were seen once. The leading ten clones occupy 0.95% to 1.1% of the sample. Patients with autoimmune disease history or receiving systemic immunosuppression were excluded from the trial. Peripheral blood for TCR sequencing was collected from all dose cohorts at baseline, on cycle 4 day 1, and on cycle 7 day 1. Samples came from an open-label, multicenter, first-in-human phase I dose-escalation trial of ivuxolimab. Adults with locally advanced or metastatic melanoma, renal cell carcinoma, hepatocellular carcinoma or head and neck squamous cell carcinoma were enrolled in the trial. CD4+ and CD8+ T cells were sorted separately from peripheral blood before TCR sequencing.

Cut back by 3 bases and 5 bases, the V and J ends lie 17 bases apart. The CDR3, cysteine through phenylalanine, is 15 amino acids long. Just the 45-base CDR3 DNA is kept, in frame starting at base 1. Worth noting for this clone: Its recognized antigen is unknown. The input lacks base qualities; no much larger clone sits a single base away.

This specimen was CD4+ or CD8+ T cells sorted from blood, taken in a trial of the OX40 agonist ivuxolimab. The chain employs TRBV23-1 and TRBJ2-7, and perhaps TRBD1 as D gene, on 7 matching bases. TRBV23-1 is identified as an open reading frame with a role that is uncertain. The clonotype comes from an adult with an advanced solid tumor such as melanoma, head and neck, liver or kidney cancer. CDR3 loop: CASSQLPGGHNEQYF. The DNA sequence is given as TGCGCCAGCAGTCAGCTTCCAGGGGGGCATAACGAGCAGTACTTC.